Below are 10 T cell receptor beta chains sequenced from a single sample in a study of immune evolution from preneoplasia to lung adenocarcinoma. The method was immunoSEQ multiplex PCR; TCRdb's version includes in-frame clones alone and lacks a portion of them. The sample has about 6,500 clones, roughly 84% seen once; the top ten hold about 3.1%. Sequenced input: FFPE lung adenocarcinoma in situ tissue. Receptors originate from an older donor with lung adenocarcinoma.

The rearrangement joins TRBV2 to TRBJ2-1; tentatively, D is TRBD2 (5 bases). Germline assignment: CDR1 SNHLY and CDR2 FYNNEI. V was shortened by 7 bases and J by 6 bases, with 13 bases between the two germline ends. This CDR3 has 13 residues. CDR3 protein: CASTLFEGNEQFF. The CDR3 DNA reads as TGTGCCAGCACCCTTTTCGAGGGCAATGAGCAGTTCTTC.

Remarks on this clone: This is likely a read error, given that the CDR3 carries no conserved phenylalanine or tryptophan at its end. The DNA is omitted, as the CDR3 cannot be located on it reliably, and the CDR3 follows TCRdb's listing. This sequence joins TRBV6-1 and TRBJ2-7; no check of the table's D call, TRBD2, against the DNA was made. Both ends counted, the CDR3 spans 14 residues. Germline V lookup: CDR1 MNHNS, CDR2 SASEGT. CDR3 loop: CASSEQTSGRARKL.

This chain links TRBV11-2 with TRBJ2-3, with 8 positions matching TRBD2. The CDR3 has 14 residues. With 2 bases clipped from V and 4 bases from J, the junction kept 2 bases outside the gene matches. CDR1 is SGHAT, CDR2 FQNNGV, per germline. The CDR3 sequence: CASSLTSGPDTQYF. CDR3 nucleotide sequence: TGTGCCAGCAGCTTAACTAGCGGACCAGATACGCAGTATTTT.

This clone was picked up one time. The chain joins TRBV5-5 to TRBJ2-3; TRBD1 is a possible D gene (6 bases). V gave up 6 bases and J gave up 2 bases, with 16 bases separating them. From germline, CDR1 is SGHKS and CDR2 YYEKEE (reference sequence). CDR3 length equals 15 residues. For the CDR3, the DNA is TGTGCCAGCACCCCCGGGACACATTTCACAGATACGCAGTATTTT. This sequence encodes CASTPGTHFTDTQYF.

In its sample, this clone was seen once. The chain carries TRBV4-1 and TRBJ1-4; D call uncertain. The germline gives CDR1 MGHRA, CDR2 YSYEKL. The germline V and J ends were trimmed by 0 bases and 4 bases, with 9 bases remaining between them. The CDR3 runs 15 residues. The CDR3 sequence: CASSQDVGYNEKLFF. CDR3 DNA sequence: TGCGCCAGCAGCCAAGATGTGGGGTATAATGAAAAACTGTTTTTT.

This clone was seen a handful of times. V usage is TRBV27 and J usage is TRBJ2-2; 7 bases match TRBD1. CDR1 is MNHEY, CDR2 SMNVEV, per germline (reference sequence). The CDR3 extends over 15 amino acids. With 7 bases clipped from V and 3 bases from J, the junction kept 8 bases outside the gene matches. CDR3 sequence reads: CASTAGDRYTGELFF. The CDR3, as DNA: TGTGCCAGCACAGCCGGGGACAGATACACCGGGGAGCTGTTTTTT.

This clone is a singleton in its sample. The CDR3 sequence is CASTLDTGELFF. The DNA for the CDR3 is TGTGCCAGTACCCTAGACACCGGGGAGCTGTTTTTT. The chain combines TRBV19 with TRBJ2-2; D remains ambiguous. The CDR3 covers 12 residues. Between the trimmed V and J ends, which lost 7 bases and 3 bases, there was a span of 6 bases. The germline V gene encodes CDR1 LNHDA and CDR2 SQIVND (reference sequence).

This clone was seen a handful of times. The identical CDR3 is also encoded by other nucleotide sequences in the sample. The chain joins TRBV7-9 to TRBJ2-7; D is possibly TRBD1 (5 bases). The V and J ends lost 1 base and 2 bases respectively, with 9 bases between them. Germline loops: CDR1 SEHNR, CDR2 FQNEAQ (reference sequence). This CDR3 contains 14 residues. In DNA, the CDR3 is TGTGCCAGCAGCTTAGGGGGCTCCGCCTACGAGCAGTACTTC. Translated, it gives CASSLGGSAYEQYF.

V is TRBV6-1 and J is TRBJ2-2, with 8 bases aligning to TRBD1. The V and J ends lost 6 bases and 3 bases, in that order; junction bases with no gene match: 6. Germline V lookup: CDR1 MNHNS, CDR2 SASEGT. The CDR3 covers 15 residues. The CDR3 bases are TGTGCCAGCAGACCAGGGGGCTTCGACACCGGGGAGCTGTTTTTT. Residues: CASRPGGFDTGELFF.

This clone is a singleton in its sample. This chain links TRBV18 with TRBJ1-1; D is unclear. Germline V gene sequence: CDR1 KGHSH, CDR2 LQKENI. The CDR3 extends over 15 amino acids. With 4 bases removed from V and 0 bases from J, the gap between germline ends came to 12 bases. Here the CDR3 reads CASSLSSEMNTEAFF. The CDR3 DNA reads TGTGCCAGCTCACTAAGTAGTGAAATGAACACTGAAGCTTTCTTT.